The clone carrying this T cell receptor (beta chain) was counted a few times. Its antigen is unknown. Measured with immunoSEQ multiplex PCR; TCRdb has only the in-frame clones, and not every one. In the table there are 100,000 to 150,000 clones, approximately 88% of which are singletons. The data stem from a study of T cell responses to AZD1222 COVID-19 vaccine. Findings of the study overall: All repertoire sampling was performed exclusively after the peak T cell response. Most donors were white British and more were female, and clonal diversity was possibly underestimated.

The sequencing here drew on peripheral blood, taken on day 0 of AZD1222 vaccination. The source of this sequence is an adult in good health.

Here the CDR3 reads CASSGVKERRTEAFF. The DNA of the CDR3 is TGTGCCAGCAGCGGGGTGAAGGAGAGGAGGACTGAAGCTTTCTTT. This chain uses TRBV5-6 with TRBJ1-1; D is unresolved. The V gene's germline CDR1 is SGHDT and CDR2 YYEEEE. This CDR3 comprises 15 residues. Trimming took off 4 bases at V and 5 bases at J, with 18 bases between the two ends.